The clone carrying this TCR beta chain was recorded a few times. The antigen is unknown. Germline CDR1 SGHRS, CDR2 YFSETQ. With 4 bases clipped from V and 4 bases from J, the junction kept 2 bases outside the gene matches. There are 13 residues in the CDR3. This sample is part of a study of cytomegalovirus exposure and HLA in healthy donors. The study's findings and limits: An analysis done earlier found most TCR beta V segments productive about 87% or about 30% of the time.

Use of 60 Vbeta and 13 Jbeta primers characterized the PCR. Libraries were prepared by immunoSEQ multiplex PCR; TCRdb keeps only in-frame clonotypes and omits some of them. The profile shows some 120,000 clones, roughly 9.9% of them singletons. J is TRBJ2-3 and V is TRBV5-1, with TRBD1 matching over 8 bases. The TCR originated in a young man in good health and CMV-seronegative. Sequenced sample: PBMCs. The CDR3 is CASSVQGADTQYF. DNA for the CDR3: TGCGCCAGCAGCGTACAGGGGGCAGATACGCAGTATTTT.